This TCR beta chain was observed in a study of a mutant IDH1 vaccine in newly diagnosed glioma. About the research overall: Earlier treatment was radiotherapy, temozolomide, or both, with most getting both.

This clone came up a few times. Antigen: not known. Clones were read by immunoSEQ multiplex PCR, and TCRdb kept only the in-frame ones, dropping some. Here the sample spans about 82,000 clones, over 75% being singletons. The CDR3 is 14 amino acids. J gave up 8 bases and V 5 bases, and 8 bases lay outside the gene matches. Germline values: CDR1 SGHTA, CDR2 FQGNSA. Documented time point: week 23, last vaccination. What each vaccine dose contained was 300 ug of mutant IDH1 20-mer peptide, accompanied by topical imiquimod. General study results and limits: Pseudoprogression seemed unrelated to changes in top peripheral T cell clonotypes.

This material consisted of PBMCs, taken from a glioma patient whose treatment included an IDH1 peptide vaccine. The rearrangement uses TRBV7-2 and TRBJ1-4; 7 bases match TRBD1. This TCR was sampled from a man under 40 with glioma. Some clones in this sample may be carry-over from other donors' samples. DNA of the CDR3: TGTGCCAGCAGCCCCCGACAGGGAGACGAAAAACTGTTTTTT. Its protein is CASSPRQGDEKLFF.